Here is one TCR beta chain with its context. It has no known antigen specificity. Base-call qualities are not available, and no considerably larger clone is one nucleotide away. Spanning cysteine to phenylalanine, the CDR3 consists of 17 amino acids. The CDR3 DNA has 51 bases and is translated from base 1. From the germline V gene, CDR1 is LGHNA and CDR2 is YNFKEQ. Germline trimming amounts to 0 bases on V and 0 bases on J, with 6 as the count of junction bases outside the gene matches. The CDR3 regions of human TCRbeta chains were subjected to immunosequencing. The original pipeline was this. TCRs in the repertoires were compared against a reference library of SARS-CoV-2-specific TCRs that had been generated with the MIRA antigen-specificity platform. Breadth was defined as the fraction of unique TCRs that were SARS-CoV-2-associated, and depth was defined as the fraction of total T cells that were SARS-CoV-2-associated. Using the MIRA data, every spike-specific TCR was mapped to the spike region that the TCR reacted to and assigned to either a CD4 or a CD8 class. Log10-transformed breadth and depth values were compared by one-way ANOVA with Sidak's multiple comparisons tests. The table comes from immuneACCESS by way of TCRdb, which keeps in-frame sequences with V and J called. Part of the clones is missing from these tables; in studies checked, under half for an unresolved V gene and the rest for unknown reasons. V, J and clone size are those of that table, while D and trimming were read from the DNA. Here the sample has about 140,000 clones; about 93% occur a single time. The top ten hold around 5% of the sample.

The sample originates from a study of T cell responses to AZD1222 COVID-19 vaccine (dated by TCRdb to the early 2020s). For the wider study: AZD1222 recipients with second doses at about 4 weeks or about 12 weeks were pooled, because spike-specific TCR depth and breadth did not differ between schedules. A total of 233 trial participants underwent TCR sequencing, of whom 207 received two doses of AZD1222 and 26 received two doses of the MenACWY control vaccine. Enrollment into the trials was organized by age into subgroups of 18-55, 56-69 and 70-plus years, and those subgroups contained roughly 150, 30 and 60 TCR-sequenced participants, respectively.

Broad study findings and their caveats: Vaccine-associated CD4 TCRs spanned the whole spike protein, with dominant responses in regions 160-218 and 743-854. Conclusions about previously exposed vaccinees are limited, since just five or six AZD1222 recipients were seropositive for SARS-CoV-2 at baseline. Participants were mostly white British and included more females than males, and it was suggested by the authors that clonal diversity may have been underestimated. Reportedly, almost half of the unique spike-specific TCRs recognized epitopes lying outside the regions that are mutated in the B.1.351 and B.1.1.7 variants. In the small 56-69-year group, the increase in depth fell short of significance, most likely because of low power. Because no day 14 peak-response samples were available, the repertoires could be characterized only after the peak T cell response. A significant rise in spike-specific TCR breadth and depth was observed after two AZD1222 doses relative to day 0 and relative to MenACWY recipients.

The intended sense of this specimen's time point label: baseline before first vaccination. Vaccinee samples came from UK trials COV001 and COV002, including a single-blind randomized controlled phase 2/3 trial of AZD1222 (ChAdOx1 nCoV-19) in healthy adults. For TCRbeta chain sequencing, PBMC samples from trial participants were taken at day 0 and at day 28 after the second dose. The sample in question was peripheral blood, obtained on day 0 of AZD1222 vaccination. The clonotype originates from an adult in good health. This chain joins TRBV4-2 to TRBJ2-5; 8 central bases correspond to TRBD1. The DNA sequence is TGTGCCAGCAGCCAAGATCTCCAGGGGGCTTACCAAGAGACCCAGTACTTC. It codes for CASSQDLQGAYQETQYF.